The next 7 T cell receptor beta chains were all read from a single sample in a study of blood T cell repertoires in COVID-19. This table comes from immunoSEQ multiplex PCR, and its TCRdb copy is limited to in-frame clones, with some not included. The table has fewer than 85,000 clones, about nine tenths seen once. Sequencing was performed on peripheral blood. These receptors were obtained from a woman aged 45-59 years in a cohort sampled during active COVID-19.

V is TRBV19 and J is TRBJ2-7; 9 nucleotides agree with TRBD1. The V gene end was trimmed by 5 bases and the J gene end by 2 bases; junction bases not matched to a gene: 10. This CDR3 has 16 residues. The germline gives CDR1 LNHDA, CDR2 SQIVND (reference sequence). The CDR3 is CASSAPGTGFAYEQYF. In DNA, the CDR3 is TGTGCCAGTAGTGCACCCGGGACAGGGTTTGCCTACGAGCAGTACTTC.

This chain connects TRBV19 to TRBJ2-7, with D perhaps matching TRBD1 (6 bases). The CDR3 runs to 13 residues. Trimming pared 6 bases from V and 3 bases from J, leaving 12 bases between. Germline CDR1 reads LNHDA; CDR2 reads SQIVND (reference sequence). CDR3: CASSRTAFYEQYF. DNA for the CDR3: TGTGCCAGTAGCCGGACAGCGTTCTACGAGCAGTACTTC.

The CDR3 reads CASRVGADYGYTF. The CDR3 coding sequence is TGTGCCAGTCGGGTCGGAGCGGACTATGGCTACACCTTC. V usage is TRBV28 and J usage is TRBJ1-2; unclear D gene. Germline values: CDR1 MDHEN, CDR2 SYDVKM. Trimming stripped 9 bases from V and 3 bases from J, with 14 bases between. The CDR3 extends over 13 amino acids.

This clone was detected only a few times. This rearrangement joins TRBV28 to TRBJ1-5; 8 bases agree with TRBD1. CDR1 and CDR2 from the germline V gene are MDHEN and SYDVKM. V trimming: 5 bases; J trimming: 6 bases; junction bases outside the gene matches: 6. CDR3 size: 14 residues. Here the CDR3 reads CASSPLDRVQPQHF. Written as DNA, the CDR3 is TGTGCCAGCAGTCCCTTGGACAGGGTTCAGCCCCAGCATTTT.

This clone was observed a single time. The chain couples TRBV15 to TRBJ2-7, with 10 positions matching TRBD1. CDR1 and CDR2 from the germline V gene are LNHNV and YYDKDF (reference sequence). J gave up 4 bases and V 5 bases, and 11 bases lay outside the gene matches. This CDR3 has 16 residues. This CDR3 reads CATSGSPGQGRYEQYF. In DNA form, the CDR3 reads TGTGCCACCAGCGGTTCCCCGGGACAGGGGAGGTACGAGCAGTACTTC.

V and J are TRBV4-1 and TRBJ1-3; possible D gene TRBD1, 5 bases. CDR1 MGHRA and CDR2 YSYEKL come from the germline V gene. The CDR3 is made up of 17 amino acids. V was shortened by 0 bases and J by 0 bases, with 12 bases between the two germline ends. The CDR3 is CASSQDGRTPSGNTIYF. Written as DNA, the CDR3 is TGCGCCAGCAGCCAAGATGGTCGGACACCCTCTGGAAACACCATATATTTT.

The chain links TRBV19 to TRBJ1-5, with D tentatively TRBD1 (6 bases). This CDR3 region has 16 residues. Germline V gives CDR1 LNHDA, CDR2 SQIVND (reference sequence). V was pared by 5 bases and J by 4 bases, with 18 bases between. The CDR3 sequence: CASSDTPDSRNQPQHF. Written as DNA, the CDR3 is TGTGCCAGTAGTGACACCCCGGACAGCAGAAATCAGCCCCAGCATTTT.